A single sample gave rise to the 12 T cell receptor beta chains below, sequenced in a study of cytomegalovirus exposure and HLA in healthy donors. The primer mix had 60 Vbeta and 13 Jbeta primers. The protocol was immunoSEQ multiplex PCR, while the TCRdb copy is restricted to in-frame clones and leaves out a portion. This sample has fewer than 200,000 clones, with roughly 82% found just once. Sequenced input: PBMCs. Receptors were obtained from a man aged 45-60 years in good health and CMV-seropositive.

The chain uses TRBV19 and TRBJ1-4; D might be TRBD1 (6 bases). The CDR3 extends over 12 amino acids. The germline gives CDR1 LNHDA, CDR2 SQIVND (reference sequence). Trimming shortened V by 6 bases and J by 8 bases, and 10 bases separated the two germline ends. The CDR3 loop reads CASRIQGEKLFF. The CDR3 nucleotides read TGTGCCAGTAGGATACAGGGAGAAAAACTGTTTTTT.

V usage is TRBV29-1 and J usage is TRBJ1-1; a possible D gene is TRBD1 (5 bases). With 5 bases removed from V and 5 bases from J, the gap between germline ends came to 12 bases. The V gene's germline CDR1 is SQVTM and CDR2 ANQGSEA. This CDR3 is built from 12 residues. The chain's CDR3 is CSVSKGRTEAFF. In DNA, the CDR3 is TGCAGCGTTTCTAAGGGGCGGACTGAAGCTTTCTTT.

The genes are TRBV28 and TRBJ1-1, with TRBD1 identical over 7 bases. This CDR3 contains 15 residues. The V segment lost 8 bases and the J segment 0 bases; nucleotides outside the gene matches: 9. Germline V gene lookup returns CDR1 MDHEN and CDR2 SYDVKM. CDR3 region: CASGNTGAMNTEAFF. CDR3 nucleotides: TGTGCCAGCGGAAACACAGGGGCGATGAACACTGAAGCTTTCTTT.

The chain is built from TRBV6-1 and TRBJ2-3; TRBD1 matches 8 bases. This CDR3 is built from 14 residues. V shed 6 bases, J shed 6 bases, and the junction held 8 bases outside the gene matches. Germline V lookup: CDR1 MNHNS, CDR2 SASEGT. CDR3 DNA sequence: TGTGCCAGCAGGATAGGACAGGGTCCGGATACGCAGTATTTT. Its protein product is CASRIGQGPDTQYF.

The gene calls are TRBV18 and TRBJ2-5; D unresolved. Germline values: CDR1 KGHSH, CDR2 LQKENI. The CDR3 is made up of 14 amino acids. Trimming cost V 2 bases and J 1 base, with 8 bases left between them. Written as DNA, the CDR3 is TGTGCCAGCTCACCAGAAATCGGCCAAGAGACCCAGTACTTC. Translation: CASSPEIGQETQYF.

The rearrangement links TRBV10-3 to TRBJ2-7; 10 nucleotides align to TRBD1. CDR3 length equals 15 residues. CDR1 ENHRY and CDR2 SYGVKD come from the germline V gene. Trimming removed 0 bases from V and 7 bases from J; junction bases left unmatched: 6. This chain's CDR3 is CAISESLRTGGEQYF. DNA of the CDR3: TGTGCCATCAGTGAGTCATTAAGGACAGGGGGAGAGCAGTACTTC.

The rearrangement uses TRBV29-1 and TRBJ1-4; 7 positions match TRBD1. V was clipped by 7 bases and J by 9 bases; unmatched bases: 11. CDR3 size: 13 residues. CDR1 SQVTM and CDR2 ANQGSEA come from the germline V gene. The CDR3 loop is CSGLRQGGKKLFF. CDR3 sequence (DNA): TGCAGCGGCCTCAGACAGGGTGGCAAAAAACTGTTTTTT. Full variable domain (missing parts from reference TRBV29-1 and TRBJ1-4): SAVISQKPSRDICQRGTSLTIQCQVDSQVTMMFWYRQQPGQSLTLIATANQGSEATYESGFVIDKFPISRPNLTFSTLTVSNMSPEDSSIYLCSGLRQGGKKLFFGSGTQLSVL.

This clone was counted between two and nine times. The rearrangement uses TRBV28 and TRBJ2-3, with 10 bases identical to TRBD2. The V and J ends lost 7 bases and 0 bases, in that order; junction bases with no gene match: 7. Germline V gene lookup returns CDR1 MDHEN and CDR2 SYDVKM. This CDR3 is 16 amino acids long. CDR3 region: CASTSPTSGSTDTQYF. CDR3 DNA: TGTGCCAGCACCTCGCCGACTAGCGGGAGCACAGATACGCAGTATTTT.

This chain uses TRBV28 with TRBJ1-1; a possible D gene is TRBD1 (6 bases). V was cut by 6 bases and J by 1 base, with 15 bases left in between. CDR1 and CDR2 (germline): MDHEN, SYDVKM. The CDR3 length is 15 residues. The CDR3 spells CASRATGNQNTEAFF. The CDR3 DNA reads as TGTGCCAGCAGAGCGACAGGCAATCAGAACACTGAAGCTTTCTTT.

The chain is built from TRBV6-6 and TRBJ1-1; weak D call: TRBD1 (6 bases). V gave up 2 bases and J gave up 1 base, with 8 bases separating them. Germline V gene data show CDR1 as MNHNY and CDR2 as SVGAGI (reference sequence). This CDR3 has 14 residues. The CDR3 DNA follows: TGTGCCAGCAGTTACAGAGGGGGGAACACTGAAGCTTTCTTT. This gives the protein CASSYRGGNTEAFF.

The chain links TRBV7-2 to TRBJ1-2; 8 bases agree with TRBD1. V shed 1 base, J shed 8 bases, and the junction held 9 bases outside the gene matches. Germline V gene sequence: CDR1 SGHTA, CDR2 FQGNSA. This CDR3 comprises 15 residues. For the CDR3, the DNA is TGTGCCAGCAGCTTAGTTCGGACAGGGCCTAAAGGCTACACCTTC. Its translation is CASSLVRTGPKGYTF.

The table lists this clone with a few counts. The rearrangement joins TRBV5-1 to TRBJ2-3; weak D call: TRBD2 (5 bases). Germline V gene data show CDR1 as SGHRS and CDR2 as YFSETQ. The V end lost 2 bases, the J end lost 4 bases, and 14 bases lay between the germline ends. The CDR3 has 15 amino acids. The CDR3 loop is CASSFGSSGADTQYF. The CDR3 region has the DNA TGCGCCAGCAGCTTTGGGAGTTCGGGCGCAGATACGCAGTATTTT.